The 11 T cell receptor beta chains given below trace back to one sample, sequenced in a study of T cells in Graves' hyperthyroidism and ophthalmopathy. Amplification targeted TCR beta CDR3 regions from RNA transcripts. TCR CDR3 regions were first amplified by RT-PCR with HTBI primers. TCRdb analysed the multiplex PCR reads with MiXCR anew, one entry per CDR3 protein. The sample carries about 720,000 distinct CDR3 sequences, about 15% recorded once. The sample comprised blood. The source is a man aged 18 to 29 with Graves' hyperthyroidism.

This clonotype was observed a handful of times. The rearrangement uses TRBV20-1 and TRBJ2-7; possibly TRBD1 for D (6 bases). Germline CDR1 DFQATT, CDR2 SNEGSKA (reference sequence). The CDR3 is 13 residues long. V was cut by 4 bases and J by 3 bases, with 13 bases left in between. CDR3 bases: TGCAGTGCTACTTCACAGGGTGTCTACGAGCAGTACTTC. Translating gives CSATSQGVYEQYF.

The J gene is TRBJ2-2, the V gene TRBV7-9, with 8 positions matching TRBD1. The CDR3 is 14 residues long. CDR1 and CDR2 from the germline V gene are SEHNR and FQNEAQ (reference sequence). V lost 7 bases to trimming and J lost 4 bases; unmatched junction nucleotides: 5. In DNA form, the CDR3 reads TGTGCCAGCACCAGACAGGGGCCCACCGGGGAGCTGTTTTTT. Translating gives CASTRQGPTGELFF. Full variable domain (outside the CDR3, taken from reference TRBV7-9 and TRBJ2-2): DTGVSQNPRHKITKRGQNVTFRCDPISEHNRLYWYRQTLGQGPEFLTYFQNEAQLEKSRLLSDRFSAERPKGSFSTLEIQRTEQGDSAMYLCASTRQGPTGELFFGEGSRLTVL.

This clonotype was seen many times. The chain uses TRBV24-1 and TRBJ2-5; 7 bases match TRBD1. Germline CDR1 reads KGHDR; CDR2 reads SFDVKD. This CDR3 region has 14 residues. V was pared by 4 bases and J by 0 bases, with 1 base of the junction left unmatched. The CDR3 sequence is CATSETGDQETQYF. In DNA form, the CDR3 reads TGTGCCACCAGTGAAACAGGGGACCAAGAGACCCAGTACTTC.

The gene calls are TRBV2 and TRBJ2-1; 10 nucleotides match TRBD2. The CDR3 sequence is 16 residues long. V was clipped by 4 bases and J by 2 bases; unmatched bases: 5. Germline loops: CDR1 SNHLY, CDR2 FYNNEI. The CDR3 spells CASSGRSGRPYNEQFF. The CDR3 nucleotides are TGTGCCAGCAGTGGTCGTAGCGGGAGGCCCTACAATGAGCAGTTCTTC.

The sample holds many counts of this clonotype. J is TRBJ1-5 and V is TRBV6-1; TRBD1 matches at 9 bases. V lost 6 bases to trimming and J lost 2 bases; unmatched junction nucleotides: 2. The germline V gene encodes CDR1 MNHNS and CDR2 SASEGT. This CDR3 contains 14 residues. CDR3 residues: CASSDRGGNQPQHF. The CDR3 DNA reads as TGTGCCAGCAGCGACAGGGGGGGCAATCAGCCCCAGCATTTT.

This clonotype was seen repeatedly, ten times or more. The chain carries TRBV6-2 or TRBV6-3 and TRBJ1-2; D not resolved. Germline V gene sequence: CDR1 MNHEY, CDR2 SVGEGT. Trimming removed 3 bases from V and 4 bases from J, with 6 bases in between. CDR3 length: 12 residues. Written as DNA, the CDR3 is TGTGCCAGCAGTTATACGAGCTATGGCTACACCTTC. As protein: CASSYTSYGYTF.

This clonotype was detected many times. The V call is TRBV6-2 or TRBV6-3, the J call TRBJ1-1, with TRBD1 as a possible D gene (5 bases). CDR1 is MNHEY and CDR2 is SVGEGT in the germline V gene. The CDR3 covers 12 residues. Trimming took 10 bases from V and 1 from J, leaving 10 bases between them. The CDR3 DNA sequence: TGTGCCACTAAGACAGCGAACACTGAAGCTTTCTTT. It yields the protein CATKTANTEAFF.

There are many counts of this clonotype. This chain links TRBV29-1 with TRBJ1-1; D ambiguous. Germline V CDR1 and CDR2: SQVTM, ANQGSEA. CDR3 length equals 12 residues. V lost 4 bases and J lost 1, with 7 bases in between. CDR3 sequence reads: CSVVAGNTEAFF. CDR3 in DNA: TGCAGCGTTGTAGCGGGGAACACTGAAGCTTTCTTT.

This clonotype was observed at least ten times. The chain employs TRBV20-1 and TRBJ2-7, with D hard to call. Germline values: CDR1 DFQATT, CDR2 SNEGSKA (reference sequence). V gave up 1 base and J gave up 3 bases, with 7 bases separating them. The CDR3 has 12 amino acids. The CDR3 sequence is CSARVGIYEQYF. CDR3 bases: TGCAGTGCTAGAGTAGGGATCTACGAGCAGTACTTC.

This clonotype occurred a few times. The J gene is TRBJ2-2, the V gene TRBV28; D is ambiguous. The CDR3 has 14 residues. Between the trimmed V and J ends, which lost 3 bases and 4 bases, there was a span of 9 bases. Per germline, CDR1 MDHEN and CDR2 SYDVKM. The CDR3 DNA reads TGTGCCAGCAGTTTGGCAGGAATCACCGGGGAGCTGTTTTTT. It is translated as CASSLAGITGELFF.

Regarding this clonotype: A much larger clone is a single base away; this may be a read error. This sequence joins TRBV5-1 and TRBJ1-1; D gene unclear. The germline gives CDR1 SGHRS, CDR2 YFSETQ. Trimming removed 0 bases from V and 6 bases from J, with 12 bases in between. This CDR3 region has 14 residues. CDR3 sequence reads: CASSLAPGRAEAFF. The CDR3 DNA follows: TGCGCCAGCAGCTTGGCCCCCGGGCGGGCTGAAGCTTTCTTT.